This passage covers 23 T cell receptor beta chains from one sample sequenced in a study of low-dose radiotherapy and immunotherapy resistance in tumors. Both TCRalpha and TCRbeta chains were reverse transcribed with V-gene-specific primers. PCR amplification of the TCRs was performed with Phusion for 20 PCR cycles, and it relied on a constant-region primer together with a V-primer adapter. TCRdb reprocessed the reads with MiXCR, giving one entry per CDR3 protein. The sample lists 9,800 or so distinct CDR3 sequences, around 75% occurring once. These receptors were collected from a human donor with advanced metastatic prostate, ovarian, gallbladder or colorectal cancer (not recorded which). This table probably holds off-target reads from a library built for another chain.

The rearrangement links TRBV28 to TRBJ2-7, with 9 bases fitting TRBD1. CDR3 length equals 12 residues. V lost 9 bases and J lost 4; bases outside the gene matches: 4. The V gene's germline CDR1 is MDHEN and CDR2 SYDVKM. DNA for the CDR3: TGTGCCAGTGGGACAGGGACTTACGAGCAGTACTTC. Its translation is CASGTGTYEQYF. The whole variable domain, remainder taken from reference TRBV28 and TRBJ2-7, is DVKVTQSSRYLVKRTGEKVFLECVQDMDHENMFWYRQDPGLGLRLIYFSYDVKMKEKGDIPEGYSVSREKKERFSLILESASTNQTSMYLCASGTGTYEQYFGPGTRLTVT.

V and J are TRBV12-3 or TRBV12-4 and TRBJ2-4, with TRBD1 identical over 7 bases. With V trimmed by 3 bases and J by 5 bases, 4 bases remained unmatched. The CDR3 loop spans 14 amino acids. The CDR3 loop reads CASSLIQGQNIQYF. CDR3 in DNA: TGTGCCAGCAGTTTGATACAGGGGCAAAACATTCAGTACTTC.

The chain employs TRBV5-1 and TRBJ2-6; 7 nucleotides line up with TRBD1. The V and J ends lost 0 bases and 2 bases, in that order; junction bases with no gene match: 5. Germline V gives CDR1 SGHRS, CDR2 YFSETQ. The length of the CDR3 is 17 residues. The DNA of the CDR3 is TGCGCCAGCAGCTTGGGGGGGACAGAGACTGGGGCCAACGTCCTGACTTTC. This sequence encodes CASSLGGTETGANVLTF.

This clonotype was observed a handful of times. The genes are TRBV9 and TRBJ2-7; 9 bases line up with TRBD2. Unmatched junction bases numbered 7, after V lost 3 bases and J lost 3 bases. The CDR3 is 15 residues long. Germline values: CDR1 SGDLS, CDR2 YYNGEE. The CDR3 loop reads CASSATTSGYYEQYF. CDR3 DNA sequence: TGTGCCAGCAGCGCCACAACTAGCGGGTACTACGAGCAGTACTTC.

The rearrangement links TRBV19 to TRBJ1-2; TRBD1 is a possible D gene (6 bases). Germline V gene data show CDR1 as LNHDA and CDR2 as SQIVND (reference sequence). Trimming took off 5 bases at V and 2 bases at J, with 9 bases between the two ends. The CDR3 consists of 13 residues. The CDR3 region has the DNA TGTGCCAGTAGTCCAAGGGGGAACTATGGCTACACCTTC. Its protein product is CASSPRGNYGYTF.

V usage is TRBV5-6 and J usage is TRBJ2-7; 11 bases match TRBD1. CDR3 size: 15 residues. The V gene's germline CDR1 is SGHDT and CDR2 YYEEEE. The ends lost 4 bases at V and 3 bases at J; junction bases unmatched: 6. Written as DNA, the CDR3 is TGTGCCAGCAGCCCGGACAGGGGGCACCTCTACGAGCAGTACTTC. Translating gives CASSPDRGHLYEQYF.

DNA of the CDR3: TGCAGTGCGCACGGGACTAGCTCTTCTGAGCAGTTCTTC. Translation gives CSAHGTSSSEQFF. The chain recombines TRBV20-1 with TRBJ2-1; 9 nucleotides match TRBD2. V lost 6 bases to trimming and J lost 9 bases; unmatched junction nucleotides: 9. The CDR3 consists of 13 residues. Germline assignment: CDR1 DFQATT and CDR2 SNEGSKA (reference sequence).

The rearrangement links TRBV13 to TRBJ1-2; a possible D gene is TRBD1 (5 bases). The CDR3 contains 15 residues. V dropped 5 bases and J dropped 4 bases, with 17 bases sitting between them. Looked up from germline, CDR1 is PRHDT and CDR2 is FYEKMQ (reference sequence). The CDR3 is CASSTRDRRTYGYTF. The CDR3 DNA reads as TGTGCCAGCAGCACCCGGGACCGCCGAACCTATGGCTACACCTTC.

The gene calls are TRBV5-6 and TRBJ2-1; 9 nucleotides align to TRBD2. V lost 2 bases, J lost 6 bases, and 3 bases stayed unmatched. The CDR3 extends over 14 amino acids. Germline loops: CDR1 SGHDT, CDR2 YYEEEE. CDR3 amino acids: CASSFGGRGNEQFF. The CDR3 DNA reads as TGTGCCAGCAGCTTCGGCGGGAGGGGCAATGAGCAGTTCTTC.

The chain employs TRBV28 and TRBJ2-7; 14 nucleotides align to TRBD2. Germline V lookup: CDR1 MDHEN, CDR2 SYDVKM. CDR3 size: 15 residues. After removal of 5 bases from V and 2 bases from J, the junction contained 2 bases not matched to a gene. The CDR3, as DNA: TGTGCCAGCAGTGGGGGACTAGCGGGAGCCTACGAGCAGTACTTC. This codes for CASSGGLAGAYEQYF. Using reference TRBV28 and TRBJ2-7 for the parts outside the CDR3, the full variable domain is DVKVTQSSRYLVKRTGEKVFLECVQDMDHENMFWYRQDPGLGLRLIYFSYDVKMKEKGDIPEGYSVSREKKERFSLILESASTNQTSMYLCASSGGLAGAYEQYFGPGTRLTVT.

The chain couples TRBV18 to TRBJ1-5; 7 positions agree with TRBD1. CDR1 and CDR2 from the germline V gene are KGHSH and LQKENI. The CDR3 runs to 16 residues. The V segment lost 3 bases and the J segment 6 bases; nucleotides outside the gene matches: 11. The CDR3 DNA reads as TGTGCCAGCTCACCCACCCGGGAGCAGGGGGGTCAGCCCCAGCATTTT. It specifies CASSPTREQGGQPQHF.

CDR3 nucleotide sequence: TGCAGTGTTACAGGGGGGTCCATCAATCAGCCCCAGCATTTT. Its protein product is CSVTGGSINQPQHF. The genes are TRBV20-1 and TRBJ1-5; 8 bases match TRBD1. V was clipped by 7 bases and J by 3 bases; unmatched bases: 8. CDR3 length: 14 residues. Germline V gives CDR1 DFQATT, CDR2 SNEGSKA (reference sequence).

The J gene is TRBJ2-1, the V gene TRBV20-1; 7 bases match TRBD2. The CDR3 length is 14 residues. Germline values: CDR1 DFQATT, CDR2 SNEGSKA (reference sequence). The ends lost 4 bases at V and 2 bases at J; junction bases unmatched: 5. CDR3 residues: CSAKDGRTYNEQFF. CDR3 DNA: TGCAGTGCTAAGGACGGGAGGACCTACAATGAGCAGTTCTTC.

The chain has TRBV5-1 and TRBJ2-1; tentative D call: TRBD2 (5 bases). The CDR3 is 13 amino acids. Trimming took 1 base from V and 6 from J, leaving 8 bases between them. Germline V gene lookup returns CDR1 SGHRS and CDR2 YFSETQ. The CDR3: CASSLPSINEQFF. CDR3 nucleotide sequence: TGCGCCAGCAGCTTGCCTAGCATCAATGAGCAGTTCTTC.

This rearrangement joins TRBV4-3 to TRBJ1-1, with TRBD1 identical over 11 bases. The CDR3 has 13 amino acids. V trimming: 7 bases; J trimming: 9 bases; junction bases outside the gene matches: 7. Germline loops: CDR1 LGHNA, CDR2 YSLEER. CDR3 loop: CASTPGQGVQAFF. For the CDR3, the DNA is TGCGCCAGCACCCCGGGACAGGGGGTCCAAGCTTTCTTT.

The J gene is TRBJ2-1, the V gene TRBV20-1; D is unresolved. This CDR3 comprises 14 residues. Trimming shortened V by 1 base and J by 2 bases, and 9 bases separated the two germline ends. Germline CDR1 and CDR2: DFQATT and SNEGSKA (reference sequence). In DNA form, the CDR3 reads TGCAGTGCTAGAGGAGTAGTACCCTACAATGAGCAGTTCTTC. Translating it yields CSARGVVPYNEQFF.

The V gene is TRBV12-3 or TRBV12-4, the J gene TRBJ1-1; D gene unclear. V was trimmed by 4 bases and J by 6 bases, leaving 12 bases between them. CDR3 length: 13 amino acids. Written as DNA, the CDR3 is TGTGCCAGCAGTTGGGGAACAGCCGCTGAAGCTTTCTTT. The encoded protein is CASSWGTAAEAFF.

Points on this clonotype: Sequence at one end of the junction differs from germline and may be a read error. V usage is TRBV29-1 and J usage is TRBJ1-2; the D gene is possibly TRBD1 (5 bases). The CDR3 totals 15 residues. Germline values: CDR1 SQVTM, CDR2 ANQGSEA. CDR3 in DNA: TGTAGCGTTGACGAGGGGCAGGTAGCTAACTATGGCTACACCTTC. Encoded protein: CSVDEGQVANYGYTF.

V and J are TRBV28 and TRBJ2-1, with D possibly TRBD2 on 5 matching bases. The length of the CDR3 is 14 residues. V was clipped by 2 bases and J by 10 bases, with 15 bases between them. Looked up from germline, CDR1 is MDHEN and CDR2 is SYDVKM. The CDR3 loop is CASSLPAGTGEQFF. DNA of the CDR3: TGTGCCAGCAGTTTACCTGCCGGAACGGGGGAGCAGTTCTTC.

The gene calls are TRBV9 and TRBJ2-5; TRBD2 agrees at 13 bases. The length of the CDR3 is 18 residues. Germline CDR1 SGDLS, CDR2 YYNGEE. With V trimmed by 0 bases and J by 4 bases, 9 bases remained unmatched. The CDR3 is CASSVARGLAGTGETQYF. In DNA, the CDR3 is TGTGCCAGCAGCGTAGCGAGGGGACTAGCGGGAACTGGAGAGACCCAGTACTTC.

This clonotype has just a few counts. At one boundary the junction diverges from the germline segment, which might be a read error. The gene calls are TRBV29-1 and TRBJ1-1; D is unclear. There are 13 residues in the CDR3. Germline V gives CDR1 SQVTM, CDR2 ANQGSEA. CDR3 sequence (DNA): TGCAGCGTCGAAGACAAGGGTGAGCCTGAAGCTTTCTTT. Residues: CSVEDKGEPEAFF. Drawing the rest from reference TRBV29-1 and TRBJ1-1, the complete variable domain is SAVISQKPSRDICQRGTSLTIQCQVDSQVTMMFWYRQQPGQSLTLIATANQGSEATYESGFVIDKFPISRPNLTFSTLTVSNMSPEDSSIYLCSVEDKGEPEAFFGQGTRLTVV.

This chain joins TRBV20-1 and TRBJ2-1; TRBD2 matches 12 bases. Germline V gene lookup returns CDR1 DFQATT and CDR2 SNEGSKA (reference sequence). CDR3 length: 17 amino acids. V shed 6 bases, J shed 0 bases, and the junction held 9 bases outside the gene matches. The CDR3 loop reads CSAPGLAGGPSYNEQFF. CDR3 in DNA: TGCAGTGCCCCCGGCCTAGCGGGAGGGCCCTCCTACAATGAGCAGTTCTTC.

The sample holds one count of this clonotype. The V call is TRBV2, the J call TRBJ2-2; TRBD2 is a possible D gene (6 bases). The CDR3 contains 13 residues. In germline, CDR1 is SNHLY, CDR2 FYNNEI. The V end was cut by 7 bases, the J end by 5 bases, with 11 bases between. The CDR3 nucleotides are TGTGCCAGCAAGGGGAGGTTAACCGGGGAGCTGTTTTTT. As protein: CASKGRLTGELFF.